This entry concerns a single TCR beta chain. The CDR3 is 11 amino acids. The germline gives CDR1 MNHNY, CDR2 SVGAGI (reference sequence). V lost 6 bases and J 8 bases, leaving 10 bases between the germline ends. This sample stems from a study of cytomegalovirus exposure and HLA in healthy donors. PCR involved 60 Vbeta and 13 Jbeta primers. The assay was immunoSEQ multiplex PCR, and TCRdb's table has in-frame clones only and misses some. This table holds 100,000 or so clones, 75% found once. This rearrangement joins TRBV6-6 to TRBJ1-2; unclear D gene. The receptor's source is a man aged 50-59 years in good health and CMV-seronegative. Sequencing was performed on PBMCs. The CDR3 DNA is TGTGCCAGCAGCCCTGACATAGGCTACACCTTC. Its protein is CASSPDIGYTF.